Below, 27 T cell receptor beta chains from the same sample are listed, as sequenced in a study of OX40 agonist ivuxolimab in advanced cancers. Using immunoSEQ multiplex PCR, the repertoire was profiled, and TCRdb retains in-frame clones only, with some absent. The data show approximately 89,000 clones, about 90% seen once. Sequencing used CD4+ or CD8+ T cells sorted from blood, obtained in a trial of the OX40 agonist ivuxolimab. These receptor sequences come from an adult with an advanced solid tumor such as melanoma, head and neck, liver or kidney cancer.

This chain joins TRBV5-4 and TRBJ2-5; either TRBD1 or TRBD2 may fit D (6 bases each). The CDR3 spans 15 residues. The germline CDR1 and CDR2 sequences are SGHNT and YYREEE (reference sequence). Trimming removed 4 bases at V and 2 bases at J, with 15 bases between. CDR3 protein: CASSVAGHRQETQYF. CDR3 in DNA: TGTGCCAGCAGCGTTGCGGGACATAGGCAAGAGACCCAGTACTTC.

The chain links TRBV19 to TRBJ2-5; D possibly corresponds to TRBD1 (5 bases). V lost 7 bases to trimming and J lost 5 bases, with 14 bases between them. In germline, CDR1 is LNHDA, CDR2 SQIVND (reference sequence). The CDR3 extends over 13 amino acids. CDR3 sequence reads: CASKASGRETQYF. CDR3 coding DNA: TGTGCCAGTAAGGCTTCAGGGCGGGAGACCCAGTACTTC. Full variable domain (missing parts from reference TRBV19 and TRBJ2-5): DGGITQSPKYLFRKEGQNVTLSCEQNLNHDAMYWYRQDPGQGLRLIYYSQIVNDFQKGDIAEGYSVSREKKESFPLTVTSAQKNPTAFYLCASKASGRETQYFGPGTRLLVL.

This chain connects TRBV5-6 to TRBJ2-7; possibly TRBD1 or TRBD2 for D (5 bases each). The CDR3 is 16 residues long. Trimming shortened V by 4 bases and J by 2 bases, and 19 bases separated the two germline ends. Germline V lookup: CDR1 SGHDT, CDR2 YYEEEE. The CDR3 bases are TGTGCCAGCAGCGCACCCTGGGTGGGACGAGCCTACGAGCAGTACTTC. Amino acid sequence: CASSAPWVGRAYEQYF.

J is TRBJ2-7 and V is TRBV11-3; TRBD2 might be the D (6 bases). CDR1 SGHNT and CDR2 YENEEA come from the germline V gene. The V end was cut by 5 bases, the J end by 7 bases, with 15 bases between. The CDR3 contains 13 residues. The CDR3 coding sequence is TGTGCCAGCAGCCGTGGTTGGCGGGAAGAGCAGTACTTC. It codes for CASSRGWREEQYF.

The chain links TRBV25-1 to TRBJ2-5; D not certain. The V end lost 8 bases, the J end lost 1 base, and 14 bases lay between the germline ends. The CDR3 runs to 14 residues. Germline V gene sequence: CDR1 MGHDK, CDR2 SYGVNS. The CDR3 protein is CASSPFAVQETQYF. DNA for the CDR3: TGTGCCAGCTCACCCTTCGCGGTCCAAGAGACCCAGTACTTC.

This rearrangement joins TRBV19 to TRBJ1-2; no reliable D call. The CDR3 totals 13 residues. The V end was cut by 1 base, the J end by 8 bases, with 11 bases between. Germline loops: CDR1 LNHDA, CDR2 SQIVND (reference sequence). CDR3 loop: CASSIGASEGYTF. The CDR3 bases are TGTGCCAGTAGTATAGGGGCCTCTGAGGGCTACACCTTC. The full variable domain, completed using reference TRBV19 and TRBJ1-2, is DGGITQSPKYLFRKEGQNVTLSCEQNLNHDAMYWYRQDPGQGLRLIYYSQIVNDFQKGDIAEGYSVSREKKESFPLTVTSAQKNPTAFYLCASSIGASEGYTFGSGTRLTVV.

This sequence joins TRBV5-1 and TRBJ2-3; 10 bases fit TRBD2. V shed 4 bases, J shed 4 bases, and the junction held 3 bases outside the gene matches. The length of the CDR3 is 14 residues. Looked up from germline, CDR1 is SGHRS and CDR2 is YFSETQ. This CDR3 is CASSPGLASDTQYF. The CDR3 DNA is TGCGCCAGCAGCCCGGGACTAGCGTCAGATACGCAGTATTTT.

The rearrangement links TRBV15 to TRBJ1-2, with D possibly matching TRBD1 (6 bases). Germline V gene lookup returns CDR1 LNHNV and CDR2 YYDKDF (reference sequence). CDR3 length: 15 amino acids. Trimming left V 6 bases short and J 4 bases short, with 18 bases between. The CDR3 is CATSLTRGGGYGYTF. In DNA, the CDR3 is TGTGCCACCAGTCTTACAAGAGGGGGAGGCTATGGCTACACCTTC.

The gene calls are TRBV6-6 and TRBJ2-5; D is possibly TRBD1 (6 bases). Germline loops: CDR1 MNHNY, CDR2 SVGAGI (reference sequence). Trimming cost V 2 bases and J 2 bases, with 9 bases left between them. The CDR3 covers 14 residues. The CDR3 nucleotides read TGTGCCAGCAGTTACCCAGGGGCGCAAGAGACCCAGTACTTC. This codes for CASSYPGAQETQYF.

The J gene is TRBJ2-3, the V gene TRBV28, with 13 bases aligning to TRBD2. Germline V gene lookup returns CDR1 MDHEN and CDR2 SYDVKM. This CDR3 spans 15 amino acids. V lost 8 bases to trimming and J lost 0 bases; unmatched junction nucleotides: 2. The CDR3: CASGTSGTSTDTQYF. CDR3 DNA: TGTGCCAGCGGGACTAGCGGGACGAGCACAGATACGCAGTATTTT.

This clone was seen more than once but under ten times. The rearrangement uses TRBV29-1 and TRBJ2-5, with D tentatively TRBD1 or TRBD2 (7 bases each). Trimming stripped 6 bases from V and 4 bases from J, with 18 bases between. CDR3 length: 14 residues. Germline V gene sequence: CDR1 SQVTM, CDR2 ANQGSEA. CDR3 loop: CSVAPTGRGETQYF. DNA for the CDR3: TGCAGCGTAGCCCCGACAGGGAGGGGAGAGACCCAGTACTTC.

This chain links TRBV18 with TRBJ2-2; D is perhaps TRBD1 (5 bases). The V end lost 2 bases, the J end lost 2 bases, and 12 bases lay between the germline ends. This CDR3 has 16 amino acids. Germline V gives CDR1 KGHSH, CDR2 LQKENI. CDR3 DNA sequence: TGTGCCAGCTCACCAACGGTCCAGGGTAACACCGGGGAGCTGTTTTTT. Translated: CASSPTVQGNTGELFF. The entire variable domain, with the rest obtained from reference TRBV18 and TRBJ2-2, is as follows: NAGVMQNPRHLVRRRGQEARLRCSPMKGHSHVYWYRQLPEEGLKFMVYLQKENIIDESGMPKERFSAEFPKEGPSILRIQQVVRGDSAAYFCASSPTVQGNTGELFFGEGSRLTVL.

The CDR3 sequence: CASSLMGSGEQYF. The CDR3 coding sequence is TGTGCCAGCAGCTTGATGGGGTCAGGCGAGCAGTACTTC. The chain employs TRBV5-4 and TRBJ2-7; D gene uncertain. This CDR3 is 13 amino acids long. V gave up 1 base and J gave up 6 bases, with 11 bases separating them. The germline CDR1 and CDR2 sequences are SGHNT and YYREEE (reference sequence). Supplemented by reference TRBV5-4 and TRBJ2-7, the full variable domain reads ETGVTQSPTHLIKTRGQQVTLRCSSQSGHNTVSWYQQALGQGPQFIFQYYREEENGRGNFPPRFSGLQFPNYSSELNVNALELDDSALYLCASSLMGSGEQYFGPGTRLTVT.

In this sample, this clone turned up once. V is TRBV7-2 and J is TRBJ2-3, with D maybe TRBD1 (6 bases). The V end was cut by 0 bases, the J end by 2 bases, with 12 bases between. The germline gives CDR1 SGHTA, CDR2 FQGNSA. This CDR3 has 16 amino acids. The CDR3 here is CASSLAGAGPTDTQYF. As DNA, the CDR3 is TGTGCCAGCAGCTTAGCGGGGGCAGGGCCCACAGATACGCAGTATTTT.

This rearrangement joins TRBV6-6 to TRBJ2-7; D ambiguous. The CDR3 runs to 12 residues. The V gene lost 10 bases and the J gene lost 0 bases, with 10 bases spanning the gap. Per germline, CDR1 MNHNY and CDR2 SVGAGI (reference sequence). The CDR3 DNA reads TGTGCCACACAGAGATACTCCTACGAGCAGTACTTC. Its protein is CATQRYSYEQYF.

The genes are TRBV7-2 and TRBJ2-7; D might be TRBD2 (5 bases). V was pared by 0 bases and J by 5 bases, with 11 bases between. The CDR3 spans 14 residues. CDR1 SGHTA and CDR2 FQGNSA come from the germline V gene. For the CDR3, the DNA is TGTGCCAGCAGCTTAGCGGGAGTCCCCCACGAGCAGTACTTC. Its translation is CASSLAGVPHEQYF.

This clone was detected a few times. This sequence joins TRBV7-2 and TRBJ1-2; TRBD1 might be the D (5 bases). CDR3 length: 14 amino acids. The germline CDR1 and CDR2 sequences are SGHTA and FQGNSA. Deletions cut 5 bases from V and 6 bases from J, with 16 bases between. The chain's CDR3 is CASSRARDPNGYTF. The CDR3 DNA follows: TGTGCCAGCAGCCGAGCCAGGGACCCCAATGGCTACACCTTC.

V usage is TRBV4-3 and J usage is TRBJ2-1; 8 bases are shared with TRBD2. CDR1 is LGHNA and CDR2 is YSLEER in the germline V gene. The V and J ends lost 4 bases and 7 bases, in that order; junction bases with no gene match: 9. This CDR3 is built from 15 residues. DNA for the CDR3: TGCGCCAGCAGCCGCCTCGGGGGGGCGATGAATGAGCAGTTCTTC. The encoded protein is CASSRLGGAMNEQFF.

The chain joins TRBV7-6 to TRBJ2-1; TRBD1 agrees at 9 bases. The CDR3 has 14 residues. V was pared by 4 bases and J by 9 bases, with 7 bases of the junction left unmatched. CDR1 is SGHVS and CDR2 is FNYEAQ in the germline V gene. The CDR3 here is CASSSPGQGSEQFF. CDR3 coding DNA: TGTGCCAGCAGCTCACCGGGACAGGGAAGTGAGCAGTTCTTC.

The chain joins TRBV7-8 to TRBJ1-4, with TRBD1 as a possible D gene (5 bases). The CDR3 is 13 amino acids. V lost 1 base, J lost 7 bases, and 7 bases lay in between. Germline CDR1 is SGHVS and CDR2 is FQNEAQ. DNA for the CDR3: TGTGCCAGCAGCTTAGGGCAGGGTGAAAAACTGTTTTTT. This codes for CASSLGQGEKLFF.

V gene TRBV6-1 combines with J gene TRBJ1-4, with unresolved D. CDR1 is MNHNS and CDR2 is SASEGT in the germline V gene. V lost 4 bases and J lost 0, with 9 bases in between. This CDR3 contains 15 residues. CDR3 sequence (DNA): TGTGCCAGCAGTGTCGGAGACGCAACTAATGAAAAACTGTTTTTT. It yields the protein CASSVGDATNEKLFF.

The V gene is TRBV11-3, the J gene TRBJ1-3; no firm D call. Germline V gene sequence: CDR1 SGHNT, CDR2 YENEEA. Trimming left V 5 bases short and J 0 bases short, with 5 bases between. This CDR3 comprises 13 residues. The CDR3 bases are TGTGCCAGCAGCCAAAACTCTGGAAACACCATATATTTT. This translates into CASSQNSGNTIYF.

The chain employs TRBV7-3 and TRBJ1-2; TRBD1 matches at 8 bases. This CDR3 is 15 amino acids long. Germline V gives CDR1 SGHTA, CDR2 FQGTGA. V lost 6 bases and J lost 6; bases outside the gene matches: 12. The CDR3 here is CASRAGTGSRNGYTF. CDR3 nucleotides: TGTGCCAGCAGGGCAGGGACAGGTTCACGGAATGGCTACACCTTC.

Notes on this clone: An end of the junction does not agree with germline; a read error may underlie this. J is TRBJ2-1 and V is TRBV7-7, with D possibly being TRBD1 (6 bases). The CDR3 loop spans 14 amino acids. Germline assignment: CDR1 SSHAT and CDR2 FNYEAQ (reference sequence). The CDR3 DNA sequence: TGTGCTAGCAGCTTAGGATCACAGGGAAATGAGCAGTTCTTC. Translated, it gives CASSLGSQGNEQFF.

The CDR3 DNA follows: TGTGCCAGTAGTTCGACAGATATCTCTGGAAACACCATATATTTT. Translating it yields CASSSTDISGNTIYF. V usage is TRBV19 and J usage is TRBJ1-3; TRBD1 is a possible D gene (5 bases). Trimming stripped 5 bases from V and 0 bases from J, with 11 bases between. Germline V gene sequence: CDR1 LNHDA, CDR2 SQIVND (reference sequence). There are 15 residues in the CDR3.

This chain links TRBV2 with TRBJ1-2, with 7 nucleotides matching TRBD1. The germline CDR1 and CDR2 sequences are SNHLY and FYNNEI. The CDR3 length is 15 residues. With V trimmed by 6 bases and J by 3 bases, 10 bases remained unmatched. CDR3 nucleotide sequence: TGTGCCAGCAGCTACCTCGACAGGGTCGACTATGGCTACACCTTC. This translates into CASSYLDRVDYGYTF.

The chain has TRBV6-5 and TRBJ2-5; tentative D call: TRBD1 (8 bases). Germline V gives CDR1 MNHEY, CDR2 SVGAGI. V dropped 7 bases and J dropped 4 bases, with 16 bases sitting between them. The CDR3 loop spans 14 amino acids. In DNA form, the CDR3 reads TGTGCCAGCATCATTCACAGGGGGGGAGAGACCCAGTACTTC. This sequence encodes CASIIHRGGETQYF.